A single sample gave rise to the 6 T cell receptor beta chains below, sequenced in a study of blood T cell repertoires in COVID-19. Data came from immunoSEQ multiplex PCR; TCRdb stores just in-frame clones and leaves some out. The repertoire holds 250,000 to 350,000 clones, about 88% seen once, with approximately 12% in the top ten. The sequencing sample was made of peripheral blood. All receptors derive from a woman aged 55-75 years with acute or convalescent COVID-19.

The V gene is TRBV28, the J gene TRBJ1-2, with 9 bases lining up with TRBD1. The CDR3 loop spans 14 amino acids. J was trimmed by 4 bases and V by 5 bases; bases with no gene match: 5. CDR1 MDHEN and CDR2 SYDVKM come from the germline V gene. CDR3 sequence (DNA): TGTGCCAGCAGTCACAGGGGGCGAAGCTATGGCTACACCTTC. Protein: CASSHRGRSYGYTF.

This sequence joins TRBV7-8 and TRBJ2-7; tentatively, D is TRBD2 (6 bases). This CDR3 contains 14 residues. V was shortened by 5 bases and J by 7 bases, with 18 bases between the two germline ends. Per the germline V gene, CDR1 is SGHVS and CDR2 is FQNEAQ. The CDR3 region has the DNA TGTGCCAGCAGCCCGAGGACTATTCTAAGGGAGCAGTACTTC. Translated, it gives CASSPRTILREQYF.

The chain combines TRBV5-1 with TRBJ2-3, with TRBD2 identical over 7 bases. The CDR3 is 15 amino acids. Germline CDR1 and CDR2: SGHRS and YFSETQ. Losses at the gene ends were 5 bases for V and 1 base for J; bases not matched to a gene: 7. The CDR3 nucleotides read TGCGCCAGCAGGCCCGTGGCGGGGGGCACAGATACGCAGTATTTT. The encoded protein is CASRPVAGGTDTQYF.

The J gene is TRBJ1-5, the V gene TRBV6-5; 10 bases align to TRBD1. The trim removed 6 bases at V and 16 bases at J, leaving 6 bases unmatched. Germline loops: CDR1 MNHEY, CDR2 SVGAGI. This CDR3 comprises 11 residues. In DNA form, the CDR3 reads TGTGCCAGCAGACCAGGGACAGGGGTACATTTT. This sequence encodes CASRPGTGVHF.

Here the CDR3 reads CASWAVYNSPLHF. CDR3 nucleotide sequence: TGTGCCAGCTGGGCAGTCTATAATTCACCCCTCCACTTT. The V call is TRBV2, the J call TRBJ1-6; D call uncertain. Trimming took 8 bases from V and 3 from J, leaving 8 bases between them. CDR3 length equals 13 residues. Germline V lookup: CDR1 SNHLY, CDR2 FYNNEI.

This chain uses TRBV3-1 (or the pseudogene TRBV3-2) with TRBJ2-6; D uncertain. The CDR3 is made up of 18 amino acids. Trimming took off 0 bases at V and 2 bases at J, with 14 bases between the two ends. Germline CDR1 and CDR2: LGHDT and YNNKEL (reference sequence). The CDR3 here is CASSQDWSVDTGANVLTF. In nucleotides, the CDR3 is TGTGCCAGCAGCCAAGATTGGAGTGTGGATACTGGGGCCAACGTCCTGACTTTC.